Below, 31 T cell receptor beta chains from the same sample are listed, as sequenced in a study of blood T cell repertoires in COVID-19. The data were produced by immunoSEQ multiplex PCR, yet TCRdb's version contains in-frame clones alone and is incomplete. The data show about 82,000 clones, with over 70% seen just once and over 15% held by the top ten. Material for sequencing was peripheral blood. Receptors originate from a woman aged 55-69 years with acute or convalescent COVID-19.

This sequence joins TRBV6-6 and TRBJ2-3; 8 nucleotides match TRBD2. The length of the CDR3 is 15 residues. Germline V gene data show CDR1 as MNHNY and CDR2 as SVGAGI (reference sequence). V shed 4 bases and J 2 bases; nucleotides not matched to a gene: 5. The chain's CDR3 is CASSLIAGLTDTQYF. CDR3 coding DNA: TGTGCCAGCAGTTTAATAGCGGGACTCACAGATACGCAGTATTTT.

On this clone: Germline is not matched at one junction end, which may reflect a read error. The rearrangement links TRBV7-7 to TRBJ2-3; 7 nucleotides align to TRBD1. The CDR3 length is 15 residues. CDR1 is SSHAT, CDR2 FNYEAQ, per germline (reference sequence). The CDR3 DNA sequence: TGTGCTAGCAGCGACACAGGGGCTAGCACAGATACGCAGTATTTT. It specifies CASSDTGASTDTQYF.

V and J are TRBV11-3 and TRBJ2-3, with 7 bases lining up with TRBD2. There are 16 residues in the CDR3. V gave up 2 bases and J gave up 0 bases; unmatched junction bases: 5. Germline V gives CDR1 SGHNT, CDR2 YENEEA. The CDR3 DNA reads TGTGCCAGCAGCTTACCAGCGGGACCTAGCACAGATACGCAGTATTTT. Protein sequence: CASSLPAGPSTDTQYF. The full variable domain, rest sourced from reference TRBV11-3 and TRBJ2-3, is EAGVVQSPRYKIIEKKQPVAFWCNPISGHNTLYWYLQNLGQGPELLIRYENEEAVDDSQLPKDRFSAERLKGVDSTLKIQPAELGDSAVYLCASSLPAGPSTDTQYFGPGTRLTVL.

This chain joins TRBV7-8 and TRBJ2-7; the D gene is possibly TRBD2 (5 bases). This CDR3 is built from 16 residues. V lost 4 bases, J lost 5 bases, and 21 bases lay in between. Germline CDR1 reads SGHVS; CDR2 reads FQNEAQ. The CDR3, as DNA: TGTGCCAGCAGCTCAGCCGGTCGAGGGATCCGGGACGAGCAGTACTTC. This codes for CASSSAGRGIRDEQYF.

The chain joins TRBV28 to TRBJ1-2; TRBD1 is a possible D gene (5 bases). CDR3 size: 17 residues. V shed 4 bases and J shed 0 bases, with 18 bases lying between them. In germline, CDR1 is MDHEN, CDR2 SYDVKM. For the CDR3, the DNA is TGTGCCAGCAGTTCAGCCTCCCAGGGTGGGGCTAACTATGGCTACACCTTC. It specifies CASSSASQGGANYGYTF.

This clone was observed a handful of times. V and J are TRBV12-3 or TRBV12-4 and TRBJ2-7, with unresolved D. Trimming cost V 5 bases and J 4 bases, with 6 bases left between them. The CDR3 totals 11 residues. The CDR3, as DNA: TGTGCCAGCAGTAGCAATTACGAGCAGTACTTC. This encodes CASSSNYEQYF.

The V gene is TRBV6-5, the J gene TRBJ1-2; D is possibly TRBD1 (6 bases). The CDR3 length is 13 residues. V lost 2 bases, J lost 8 bases, and 12 bases lay in between. The germline CDR1 and CDR2 sequences are MNHEY and SVGAGI. For the CDR3, the DNA is TGTGCCAGCAGTTACGGGCAGGGGATGGGCTACACCTTC. Translating it yields CASSYGQGMGYTF.

The V and J genes are TRBV7-9 and TRBJ2-1; 10 bases line up with TRBD1. The CDR3 loop spans 16 amino acids. With V trimmed by 5 bases and J by 1 base, 5 bases remained unmatched. Germline values: CDR1 SEHNR, CDR2 FQNEAQ (reference sequence). DNA for the CDR3: TGTGCCAGCAGCCAGAGGACAGGGGGGTCCTACAATGAGCAGTTCTTC. Translating it yields CASSQRTGGSYNEQFF.

The rearrangement uses TRBV3-1 (or the pseudogene TRBV3-2) and TRBJ1-2; 10 nucleotides agree with TRBD1. CDR3 length: 15 residues. The germline V gene has CDR1 LGHDT and CDR2 YNNKEL (reference sequence). V lost 3 bases and J lost 7; bases outside the gene matches: 8. This CDR3 reads CASSHPSGTGAGYTF. The CDR3 DNA is TGTGCCAGCAGCCATCCTTCCGGGACAGGGGCTGGCTACACCTTC.

This chain uses TRBV18 with TRBJ2-1, with TRBD2 matching 7 bases. There are 16 residues in the CDR3. V lost 0 bases and J lost 2; bases outside the gene matches: 4. Germline V gene lookup returns CDR1 KGHSH and CDR2 LQKENI. The CDR3 here is CASSPPGTTAYNEQFF. The CDR3 DNA is TGTGCCAGCTCACCACCCGGGACTACCGCCTACAATGAGCAGTTCTTC.

The V and J genes are TRBV18 and TRBJ1-2, with a possible D match to TRBD1 (5 bases). Per germline, CDR1 KGHSH and CDR2 LQKENI. The CDR3 length is 15 residues. V lost 6 bases and J lost 1, with 15 bases in between. Written as DNA, the CDR3 is TGTGCCAGCTCTCCCGAGACGGGGGTTAACTATGGCTACACCTTC. Protein sequence: CASSPETGVNYGYTF.

The chain recombines TRBV5-5 with TRBJ1-2; a possible D gene is TRBD1 (5 bases). CDR3 length: 15 amino acids. Germline V gene sequence: CDR1 SGHKS, CDR2 YYEKEE (reference sequence). The V end was cut by 5 bases, the J end by 4 bases, with 18 bases between. The CDR3 nucleotides are TGTGCCAGCAGTTCCTCAGGGCTCCGAGGCTATGGCTACACCTTC. The encoded protein is CASSSSGLRGYGYTF. Using reference TRBV5-5 and TRBJ1-2 for the parts outside the CDR3, the full variable domain is DAGVTQSPTHLIKTRGQQVTLRCSPISGHKSVSWYQQVLGQGPQFIFQYYEKEERGRGNFPDRFSARQFPNYSSELNVNALLLGDSALYLCASSSSGLRGYGYTFGSGTRLTVV.

The chain is built from TRBV29-1 and TRBJ1-5; possibly TRBD1 for D (5 bases). Germline V lookup: CDR1 SQVTM, CDR2 ANQGSEA. The CDR3 runs to 13 residues. V was cut by 7 bases and J by 2 bases, with 12 bases left in between. The CDR3 nucleotides read TGCAGCGGACCCGGGGGGGGCAATCAGCCCCAGCATTTT. Translating it yields CSGPGGGNQPQHF.

The chain combines TRBV5-1 with TRBJ1-1; the match to TRBD1 covers 7 bases. Germline lookup yields CDR1 SGHRS and CDR2 YFSETQ. The CDR3 runs to 14 residues. Germline trimming cut 6 bases from V and 3 bases from J; bases unmatched to any gene: 8. CDR3 sequence (DNA): TGCGCCAGCACCCCGAGACAGGGAGACACTGAAGCTTTCTTT. Protein: CASTPRQGDTEAFF.

V and J are TRBV18 and TRBJ2-3, with D unresolved. This CDR3 has 15 amino acids. CDR1 is KGHSH and CDR2 is LQKENI in the germline V gene. With 0 bases removed from V and 4 bases from J, the gap between germline ends came to 11 bases. CDR3 nucleotides: TGTGCCAGCTCACCACCGTCCAGCGAACCAGATACGCAGTATTTT. Amino acid sequence: CASSPPSSEPDTQYF. The full variable domain, completed using reference TRBV18 and TRBJ2-3, is NAGVMQNPRHLVRRRGQEARLRCSPMKGHSHVYWYRQLPEEGLKFMVYLQKENIIDESGMPKERFSAEFPKEGPSILRIQQVVRGDSAAYFCASSPPSSEPDTQYFGPGTRLTVL.

This rearrangement joins TRBV6-1 to TRBJ1-4, with no clear D. Germline CDR1 MNHNS, CDR2 SASEGT. The CDR3 loop spans 14 amino acids. V was trimmed by 3 bases and J by 5 bases, leaving 10 bases between them. In DNA form, the CDR3 reads TGTGCCAGCAGTGAGAGGCTCCGAAATGAAAAACTGTTTTTT. Protein product: CASSERLRNEKLFF.

The gene calls are TRBV5-1 and TRBJ2-7, with 8 bases identical to TRBD1. The CDR3 runs to 14 residues. CDR1 and CDR2 from the germline V gene are SGHRS and YFSETQ. V was clipped by 4 bases and J by 5 bases; unmatched bases: 8. For the CDR3, the DNA is TGCGCCAGCAGCGCTGGACAGGGCCCAGACGAGCAGTACTTC. Residues: CASSAGQGPDEQYF.

The CDR3 region is CASSSKTGLNTEAFF. The CDR3 bases are TGCGCCAGCAGCTCTAAGACAGGCCTTAACACTGAAGCTTTCTTT. V gene TRBV5-1 combines with J gene TRBJ1-1, with D possibly matching TRBD1 (6 bases). Germline V CDR1 and CDR2: SGHRS, YFSETQ. This CDR3 has 15 residues. Trimming took off 3 bases at V and 2 bases at J, with 14 bases between the two ends.

V gene TRBV9 combines with J gene TRBJ2-5; D gene ambiguous. The V gene lost 1 base and the J gene lost 5 bases, with 12 bases spanning the gap. CDR1 is SGDLS, CDR2 YYNGEE, per germline. The length of the CDR3 is 14 residues. The CDR3, as DNA: TGTGCCAGCAGCGTATATGAACGCCGGGAGACCCAGTACTTC. Its translation is CASSVYERRETQYF.

CDR3 sequence: CASSNRGGEKLFF. The CDR3 DNA is TGTGCCAGTAGTAACAGGGGTGGCGAAAAACTGTTTTTT. This chain joins TRBV19 and TRBJ1-4, with 7 bases aligning to TRBD1. Germline V gene sequence: CDR1 LNHDA, CDR2 SQIVND (reference sequence). Germline trimming cut 4 bases from V and 8 bases from J; bases unmatched to any gene: 4. This CDR3 has 13 amino acids.

The chain uses TRBV5-5 and TRBJ2-1; 7 bases are shared with TRBD2. J gave up 5 bases and V 2 bases, and 13 bases lay outside the gene matches. Germline values: CDR1 SGHKS, CDR2 YYEKEE (reference sequence). The CDR3 is 17 residues long. The CDR3 DNA sequence: TGTGCCAGCAGCTTCCTCTTGACGGGAGGCCCCGACAATGAGCAGTTCTTC. Protein product: CASSFLLTGGPDNEQFF.

The chain uses TRBV19 and TRBJ2-1; 8 nucleotides line up with TRBD1. CDR3 length: 15 amino acids. CDR1 is LNHDA and CDR2 is SQIVND in the germline V gene (reference sequence). J gave up 7 bases and V 10 bases, and 15 bases lay outside the gene matches. CDR3 region: CATSVGQGALNEQFF. In nucleotides, the CDR3 is TGTGCCACAAGCGTGGGCCAGGGGGCTTTGAATGAGCAGTTCTTC.

The V gene is TRBV4-3, the J gene TRBJ2-3, with TRBD1 as a possible D gene (5 bases). The CDR3 length is 15 residues. Deletions cut 1 base from V and 2 bases from J, with 10 bases between. CDR1 and CDR2 (germline): LGHNA, YSLEER. The CDR3 region has the DNA TGCGCCAGCAGCCAAGCAGGGTTTGTCACAGATACGCAGTATTTT. Amino acid sequence: CASSQAGFVTDTQYF.

This sequence joins TRBV4-1 and TRBJ1-4; perhaps TRBD1 as D (5 bases). The CDR3 covers 14 residues. The V end was cut by 1 base, the J end by 6 bases, with 9 bases between. The germline gives CDR1 MGHRA, CDR2 YSYEKL. The CDR3 loop is CASSQVTVYEKLFF. In DNA form, the CDR3 reads TGCGCCAGCAGCCAAGTGACAGTGTATGAAAAACTGTTTTTT.

The gene calls are TRBV9 and TRBJ1-2, with 8 nucleotides matching TRBD1. Germline CDR1 reads SGDLS; CDR2 reads YYNGEE. CDR3 length: 14 amino acids. Trimming cost V 3 bases and J 7 bases; bases outside gene matches: 8. CDR3 sequence: CASSAVQGASGYTF. The CDR3 nucleotides are TGTGCCAGCAGCGCGGTGCAGGGGGCCAGTGGCTACACCTTC.

The gene calls are TRBV18 and TRBJ1-5; no clear D. V was pared by 6 bases and J by 3 bases, with 21 bases between. The germline gives CDR1 KGHSH, CDR2 LQKENI. The CDR3 spans 17 residues. The CDR3 DNA reads TGTGCCAGCTCGCCGAACCCTGGAGGGTTGGACAATCAGCCCCAGCATTTT. Residues: CASSPNPGGLDNQPQHF.

This chain uses TRBV5-1 with TRBJ2-3; D possibly corresponds to TRBD2 (6 bases). The CDR3 spans 18 residues. Trimming removed 0 bases from V and 6 bases from J, with 23 bases in between. Germline lookup yields CDR1 SGHRS and CDR2 YFSETQ. CDR3: CASSLEGRGLRRMDTQYF. For the CDR3, the DNA is TGCGCCAGCAGCTTGGAGGGCCGGGGACTGCGCCGAATGGATACGCAGTATTTT.

The chain carries TRBV5-1 and TRBJ2-1; the match to TRBD2 covers 8 bases. The germline V gene has CDR1 SGHRS and CDR2 YFSETQ. The ends lost 7 bases at V and 8 bases at J; junction bases unmatched: 8. CDR3 length: 13 amino acids. The CDR3 DNA is TGCGCCAGCGGTGCCGCGGGGGGTGATGAGCAGTTCTTC. Protein sequence: CASGAAGGDEQFF.

The chain uses TRBV7-2 and TRBJ2-7; 12 nucleotides align to TRBD1. The CDR3 extends over 15 amino acids. The germline CDR1 and CDR2 sequences are SGHTA and FQGNSA. With V trimmed by 1 base and J by 5 bases, 3 bases remained unmatched. The CDR3 reads CASSLGGQGADEQYF. CDR3 DNA sequence: TGTGCCAGCAGCTTAGGGGGACAGGGGGCGGACGAGCAGTACTTC.

This chain joins TRBV3-1 (or the pseudogene TRBV3-2) and TRBJ2-1; weak D call: TRBD2 (5 bases). Germline loops: CDR1 LGHDT, CDR2 YNNKEL (reference sequence). V was pared by 0 bases and J by 5 bases, with 8 bases between. CDR3 length: 14 residues. In DNA form, the CDR3 reads TGTGCCAGCAGCCAAGATAGCGTGGACAATGAGCAGTTCTTC. Encoded protein: CASSQDSVDNEQFF.

The CDR3 nucleotides read TGTGCCAGCAGCCCCCGGGGACAGGGGACCTACAATGAGCAGTTCTTC. As protein: CASSPRGQGTYNEQFF. This chain connects TRBV4-2 to TRBJ2-1, with 10 bases fitting TRBD1. From germline, CDR1 is LGHNA and CDR2 YNFKEQ. The length of the CDR3 is 16 residues. The trim removed 4 bases at V and 2 bases at J, leaving 5 bases unmatched.